Sequencing of this T cell receptor (beta chain) was carried out in a study of T cells in Graves' hyperthyroidism and ophthalmopathy. Researchers took RNA transcripts and amplified the TCR beta CDR3 regions from them. Researchers ran a first-round RT-PCR on the TCR CDR3 using the HTBI primer set. TCRdb recomputed calls from the multiplex PCR reads with MiXCR, one row per CDR3 protein. The sample includes about 570,000 distinct CDR3 sequences, roughly 46% of them seen just once. Trimming left V 5 bases short and J 8 bases short, with 10 bases between. Germline V gene lookup returns CDR1 MGHDK and CDR2 SYGVNS. There are 12 residues in the CDR3.

The V call is TRBV25-1, the J call TRBJ2-1; D call uncertain. Sequencing used peripheral blood or thyroid tissue (not recorded which). The TCR originated in an adult woman with Graves' disease, either hyperthyroidism or ophthalmopathy (not recorded which). CDR3 DNA: TGTGCCAGCAGTCATAGCTTCCATGAGCAGTTCTTC. This codes for CASSHSFHEQFF. Full variable domain (outside the CDR3, taken from reference TRBV25-1 and TRBJ2-1): EADIYQTPRYLVIGTGKKITLECSQTMGHDKMYWYQQDPGMELHLIHYSYGVNSTEKGDLSSESTVSRIRTEHFPLTLESARPSHTSQYLCASSHSFHEQFFGPGTRLTVL.